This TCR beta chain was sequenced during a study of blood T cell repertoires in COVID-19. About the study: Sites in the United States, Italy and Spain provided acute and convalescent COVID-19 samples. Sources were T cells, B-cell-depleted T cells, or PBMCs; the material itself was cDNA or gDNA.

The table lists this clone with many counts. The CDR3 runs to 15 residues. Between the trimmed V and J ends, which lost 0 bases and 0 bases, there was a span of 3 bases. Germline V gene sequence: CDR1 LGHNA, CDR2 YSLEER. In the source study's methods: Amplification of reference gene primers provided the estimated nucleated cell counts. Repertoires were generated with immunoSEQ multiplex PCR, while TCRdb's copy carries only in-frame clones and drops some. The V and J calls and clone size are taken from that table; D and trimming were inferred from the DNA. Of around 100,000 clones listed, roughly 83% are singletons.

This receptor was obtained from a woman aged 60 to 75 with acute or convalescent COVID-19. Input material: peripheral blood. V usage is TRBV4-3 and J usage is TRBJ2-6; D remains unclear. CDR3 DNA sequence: TGCGCCAGCAGCCAAGACTACTCTGGGGCCAACGTCCTGACTTTC. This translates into CASSQDYSGANVLTF.